What follows are 29 T cell receptor beta chains derived from one specimen sequenced in a study of CD8+ T cells in alopecia areata (dated 2018 in TCRdb). The sample's treatment or condition label, decoded: oral pan-JAK inhibitor, 5-10 mg twice daily. The method behind the library was the immunoSEQ multiplex PCR assay. To provide template for TCR sequencing, every sample had RNA extracted and reverse transcribed into cDNA. Here the immuneACCESS table is served through TCRdb, limited to in-frame sequences with V and J called. Missing clones are a known gap in these copies; in checked studies unresolved V genes cover under half, and the rest lacks a known reason. A total of fewer than 250,000 clones appear in this sample, 40% to 55% of them only once. Roughly 2.6% of the sample belongs to the ten largest clones. The source was CD4+ T cells sorted from blood, collected between weeks 36 and 40, from a patient treated with tofacitinib. These receptors originate from a human donor with alopecia areata.

This clone turned up a few times. CDR3 nucleotide sequence: TGTGCCAGCAGCTTATTCGGCGGGAGTCGGGGCAATGAGCAGTTCTTC. Translating gives CASSLFGGSRGNEQFF. The chain employs TRBV11-1 and TRBJ2-1; 7 nucleotides agree with TRBD2. Trimming removed 2 bases from V and 6 bases from J; junction bases left unmatched: 10. Germline V gene lookup returns CDR1 SGHAT and CDR2 FQDESV (reference sequence). The CDR3 contains 16 residues.

V usage is TRBV23-1 and J usage is TRBJ2-3, with TRBD2 identical over 14 bases. TRBV23-1 is sorted into the ORF group, with uncertain function. The length of the CDR3 is 15 residues. V trimming: 3 bases; J trimming: 12 bases; junction bases outside the gene matches: 8. The DNA for the CDR3 is TGCGCCAGCAGTCACCCGGGACTAGCGGGGGATCGACAGTATTTT. It yields the protein CASSHPGLAGDRQYF.

This chain connects TRBV28 to TRBJ2-1; D remains ambiguous. Germline CDR1 is MDHEN and CDR2 is SYDVKM. CDR3 size: 11 residues. V lost 5 bases and J 8 bases, leaving 7 bases between the germline ends. DNA for the CDR3: TGTGCCAGCAGTCCACTGGATGAGCAGTTCTTC. It translates to CASSPLDEQFF.

This rearrangement joins TRBV5-4 to TRBJ2-4; D is possibly TRBD1 or TRBD2 (5 bases each). The V end was cut by 0 bases, the J end by 0 bases, with 10 bases between. Germline-derived CDR1 and CDR2 are SGHNT and YYREEE (reference sequence). This CDR3 has 16 residues. This CDR3 is CASSLAVGVAKNIQYF. In DNA form, the CDR3 reads TGTGCCAGCAGCTTGGCGGTGGGGGTAGCCAAAAACATTCAGTACTTC.

This clone occurred many times. The same CDR3 is also encoded by other DNA sequences in this sample. The chain recombines TRBV28 with TRBJ1-2; D not resolved. CDR1 and CDR2 from the germline V gene are MDHEN and SYDVKM. The CDR3 is 15 residues long. The V gene lost 1 base and the J gene lost 1 base, with 10 bases spanning the gap. CDR3 region: CASSLSPRDNYGYTF. The CDR3 DNA reads as TGTGCCAGCAGTTTATCTCCGAGGGATAACTATGGCTACACCTTC.

This clone was observed a few times. The J gene is TRBJ2-2, the V gene TRBV9; D is undetermined. Germline CDR1 SGDLS, CDR2 YYNGEE. This CDR3 is 14 amino acids long. With 4 bases removed from V and 0 bases from J, the gap between germline ends came to 7 bases. CDR3 amino acids: CASSSRTNTGELFF. The CDR3, as DNA: TGTGCCAGCAGCTCACGGACGAACACCGGGGAGCTGTTTTTT.

This sequence joins TRBV6-6 and TRBJ2-7; no reliable D call. The V gene's germline CDR1 is MNHNY and CDR2 SVGAGI (reference sequence). This CDR3 has 11 residues. The germline V and J ends were trimmed by 7 bases and 1 base, with 5 bases remaining between them. This CDR3 reads CASKDSYEQYF. The CDR3 coding sequence is TGTGCCAGCAAGGATTCCTACGAGCAGTACTTC.

The chain couples TRBV10-3 to TRBJ2-7, with 7 bases lining up with TRBD2. This CDR3 region has 17 residues. Germline trimming cut 4 bases from V and 1 base from J; bases unmatched to any gene: 13. Per germline, CDR1 ENHRY and CDR2 SYGVKD. The chain's CDR3 is CAISGRGRASGSYEQYF. For the CDR3, the DNA is TGTGCCATCAGTGGCCGAGGACGGGCTAGCGGTTCCTACGAGCAGTACTTC.

This clone has a count of ten or more. V and J are TRBV7-2 and TRBJ2-5; D is uncertain. Germline V CDR1 and CDR2: SGHTA, FQGNSA. There are 14 residues in the CDR3. V was cut by 0 bases and J by 5 bases, with 10 bases left in between. CDR3 sequence: CASSLAGHSETQYF. DNA for the CDR3: TGTGCCAGCAGCTTAGCTGGGCACTCGGAGACCCAGTACTTC.

This clone was recorded many times. The chain recombines TRBV7-2 with TRBJ1-1; 9 bases agree with TRBD1. Per germline, CDR1 SGHTA and CDR2 FQGNSA. J was trimmed by 5 bases and V by 5 bases; bases with no gene match: 9. This CDR3 has 15 residues. The CDR3 DNA follows: TGTGCCAGCAGCGAGAACAGGGGGCAGCAAACTGAAGCTTTCTTT. Amino acids: CASSENRGQQTEAFF.

The gene calls are TRBV7-9 and TRBJ2-7, with D tentatively TRBD2 (6 bases). Germline CDR1 reads SEHNR; CDR2 reads FQNEAQ (reference sequence). The CDR3 contains 13 residues. The germline V and J ends were trimmed by 6 bases and 2 bases, with 11 bases remaining between them. This CDR3 is CASSSGGPYEQYF. As DNA, the CDR3 is TGTGCCAGCAGTTCCGGAGGGCCCTACGAGCAGTACTTC.

There are a few counts of this clone. This chain joins TRBV11-2 and TRBJ2-7; tentative D call: TRBD2 (6 bases). This CDR3 spans 13 amino acids. Germline lookup yields CDR1 SGHAT and CDR2 FQNNGV. V lost 5 bases and J 4 bases, leaving 12 bases between the germline ends. DNA of the CDR3: TGTGCCAGCAGCCGCGAGGCGGGATACGAGCAGTACTTC. It codes for CASSREAGYEQYF.

The CDR3, as DNA: TGTGCCAGCAGCCAAGATCCTTTGCGGGAGAGAAGGAGTGAGCAGTTCTTC. Encoded protein: CASSQDPLRERRSEQFF. The chain has TRBV14 and TRBJ2-1, with 7 bases fitting TRBD2. In germline, CDR1 is SGHDN, CDR2 FVKESK. There are 17 residues in the CDR3. With V trimmed by 0 bases and J by 9 bases, 14 bases remained unmatched.

A note on this clone: Other DNA variants within this sample encode the same CDR3. In DNA, the CDR3 is TGCAGCGTTCTGAGGGGCTACGAGCAGTACTTC. It yields the protein CSVLRGYEQYF. The V and J genes are TRBV29-1 and TRBJ2-7; D could derive from TRBD1 or TRBD2 (5 bases each). Germline V CDR1 and CDR2: SQVTM, ANQGSEA. V was pared by 5 bases and J by 3 bases, with 8 bases between. The CDR3 is 11 amino acids.

Only a few counts were recorded for this clone. The rearrangement links TRBV27 to TRBJ2-4; no clear D gene. Trimming pared 8 bases from V and 0 bases from J, leaving 11 bases between. The CDR3 has 14 amino acids. CDR1 MNHEY and CDR2 SMNVEV come from the germline V gene (reference sequence). CDR3 region: CASPLSGAKNIQYF. The CDR3 bases are TGTGCCAGCCCTCTCTCCGGAGCCAAAAACATTCAGTACTTC.

This clone was observed many times. The chain couples TRBV7-9 to TRBJ1-5; the D is unclear. This CDR3 comprises 13 residues. Germline lookup yields CDR1 SEHNR and CDR2 FQNEAQ (reference sequence). Between the trimmed V and J ends, which lost 5 bases and 2 bases, there was a span of 7 bases. In nucleotides, the CDR3 is TGTGCCAGCAGCCAACACGGCAATCAGCCCCAGCATTTT. Protein sequence: CASSQHGNQPQHF.

The genes are TRBV5-6 and TRBJ1-4, with D uncertain. Germline V gene sequence: CDR1 SGHDT, CDR2 YYEEEE. This CDR3 contains 14 residues. The V end lost 0 bases, the J end lost 4 bases, and 7 bases lay between the germline ends. DNA for the CDR3: TGTGCCAGCAGCTTGGGGAGAAATAATGAAAAACTGTTTTTT. Translating gives CASSLGRNNEKLFF.

The chain is built from TRBV18 and TRBJ2-5; no reliable D call. The ends were cut back, 0 bases at V and 5 bases at J, with 7 bases in the middle. The CDR3 is 13 residues long. Germline V gene data show CDR1 as KGHSH and CDR2 as LQKENI. CDR3 region: CASSPPGRETQYF. CDR3 bases: TGTGCCAGCTCACCACCGGGTCGGGAGACCCAGTACTTC.

This clone was seen many times. The chain carries TRBV29-1 and TRBJ2-1; possible D gene TRBD2, 6 bases. CDR1 is SQVTM, CDR2 ANQGSEA, per germline. With 6 bases removed from V and 0 bases from J, the gap between germline ends came to 9 bases. CDR3 size: 13 residues. The CDR3 loop is CSVRGNSYNEQFF. CDR3 bases: TGCAGCGTACGGGGGAACTCCTACAATGAGCAGTTCTTC.

The CDR3 is CASSLLSPTYNEQFF. The CDR3 DNA reads as TGTGCCAGCAGCTTACTCAGCCCTACCTACAATGAGCAGTTCTTC. The chain joins TRBV5-6 to TRBJ2-1; D unresolved. The CDR3 totals 15 residues. Germline CDR1 reads SGHDT; CDR2 reads YYEEEE. V was cut by 2 bases and J by 2 bases, with 11 bases left in between. The variable domain in full, with the rest retrieved from reference TRBV5-6 and TRBJ2-1, is DAGVTQSPTHLIKTRGQQVTLRCSPKSGHDTVSWYQQALGQGPQFIFQYYEEEERQRGNFPDRFSGHQFPNYSSELNVNALLLGDSALYLCASSLLSPTYNEQFFGPGTRLTVL.

This clone was seen many times. The CDR3 loop is CASSVEGARTDTQYF. CDR3 coding DNA: TGTGCCAGCAGTGTTGAGGGGGCGCGCACAGATACGCAGTATTTT. The rearrangement joins TRBV2 to TRBJ2-3, with 7 bases lining up with TRBD1. Per the germline V gene, CDR1 is SNHLY and CDR2 is FYNNEI. V was pared by 4 bases and J by 1 base, with 5 bases of the junction left unmatched. There are 15 residues in the CDR3.

This chain connects TRBV6-5 to TRBJ1-2; D call uncertain. Trimming pared 5 bases from V and 4 bases from J, leaving 8 bases between. In germline, CDR1 is MNHEY, CDR2 SVGAGI. CDR3 length equals 12 residues. CDR3 sequence reads: CASSPGPYGYTF. The CDR3 DNA follows: TGTGCCAGCAGTCCCGGCCCCTATGGCTACACCTTC.

The chain uses TRBV6-5 and TRBJ2-4, with a weak D call TRBD1 (6 bases). The CDR3 contains 15 residues. Trimming removed 6 bases from V and 3 bases from J, with 15 bases in between. Germline values: CDR1 MNHEY, CDR2 SVGAGI. DNA of the CDR3: TGTGCCAGCAGGTCACCGGGACAAATCAAAAACATTCAGTACTTC. Translation gives CASRSPGQIKNIQYF.

V usage is TRBV30 and J usage is TRBJ2-3; the D gene could be TRBD1 or TRBD2 (5 bases each). The CDR3 covers 12 residues. CDR1 is GTSNPN, CDR2 SVGIG, per germline (reference sequence). V dropped 5 bases and J dropped 6 bases, with 12 bases sitting between them. CDR3 in DNA: TGTGCCTGGGGGGGACGGCGGGATACGCAGTATTTT. This translates into CAWGGRRDTQYF.

J is TRBJ1-2 and V is TRBV6-6; tentatively, D is TRBD1 (5 bases). Germline values: CDR1 MNHNY, CDR2 SVGAGI (reference sequence). The CDR3 spans 15 residues. Trimming took off 11 bases at V and 3 bases at J, with 22 bases between the two ends. The CDR3 here is CAASPWGRADYGYTF. The CDR3 DNA is TGTGCCGCCTCCCCCTGGGGCAGGGCCGACTATGGCTACACCTTC.

On this clone itself: This sample includes further DNA sequences coding for the same CDR3. V and J are TRBV30 and TRBJ1-4; no firm D call. Trimming removed 1 base at V and 3 bases at J, with 9 bases between. The CDR3 sequence is 14 residues long. CDR1 is GTSNPN and CDR2 is SVGIG in the germline V gene (reference sequence). The CDR3 loop is CAWSGGASNEKLFF. DNA for the CDR3: TGTGCCTGGAGTGGTGGAGCCTCTAATGAAAAACTGTTTTTT.

J is TRBJ2-7 and V is TRBV29-1, with 8 bases that match TRBD2. Per germline, CDR1 SQVTM and CDR2 ANQGSEA. This CDR3 spans 15 amino acids. The trim removed 0 bases at V and 1 base at J, leaving 5 bases unmatched. CDR3 nucleotide sequence: TGCAGCGTTGAAGATGGAACGGGAGGGTCCTACGAGCAGTACTTC. It yields the protein CSVEDGTGGSYEQYF.

This clone was detected a few times. The chain couples TRBV13 to TRBJ1-5; D unclear. The CDR3 totals 13 residues. Trimming stripped 3 bases from V and 9 bases from J, with 12 bases between. Germline V gene sequence: CDR1 PRHDT, CDR2 FYEKMQ (reference sequence). This CDR3 reads CASSFRREGPQHF. The CDR3 nucleotides are TGTGCCAGCAGCTTCCGGCGTGAGGGGCCCCAGCATTTT.

This chain uses TRBV6-6 with TRBJ1-5, with no clear D. Germline-derived CDR1 and CDR2 are MNHNY and SVGAGI (reference sequence). This CDR3 contains 13 residues. Trimming stripped 5 bases from V and 3 bases from J, with 8 bases between. In DNA, the CDR3 is TGTGCCAGCAGTCCCTCGGTCAATCAGCCCCAGCATTTT. It encodes CASSPSVNQPQHF.